The sequence of this TCR beta chain was determined in a study of blood T cell repertoires in COVID-19. Generated by immunoSEQ multiplex PCR, the TCRdb table keeps only in-frame clones and is missing some. The sample has roughly 44,000 clones; around 90% are singletons. This CDR3 spans 13 amino acids. The V end lost 8 bases, the J end lost 1 base, and 10 bases lay between the germline ends. The specimen sequenced was peripheral blood. This chain links TRBV12-3 or TRBV12-4 with TRBJ2-3; D not resolved. This sequence was found in a man older than 75 with acute or convalescent COVID-19. The DNA of the CDR3 is TGTGCCAGCCTCTTTCGTGGCACAGATACGCAGTATTTT. Its protein product is CASLFRGTDTQYF.